This is a list of T cell receptor beta chains from one sample in a study of CD8+CD57+ T cells in acquired aplastic anemia. One entry per CDR3 protein, called by TCRdb with MiXCR from the reads. The sample holds approximately 150,000 distinct CDR3 sequences, about 45% seen once. The source material was sorted CD4+, CD8+, or CD8+CD57+ T cells (not recorded which) from PBMCs. The source is a human donor with aplastic anemia. Both conserved end residues are part of each CDR3. Fields, in order: V gene, clone size, J gene, D gene, CDR3 DNA, CDR3 protein. D genes are given only for firm matches. The size field is filled for only some rows; it gives once, few, many or a size class.

TRBV7-9	-	TRBJ2-3	-	TGTGCCAGCAGCTTAGTAGGATACACAGATACGCAGTATTTT	CASSLVGYTDTQYF
TRBV7-6	few	TRBJ2-5	-	TGTGCCAGCAGCTTAGATAGTGGGAGAGGATGGGAGACCCAGTACTTC	CASSLDSGRGWETQYF
TRBV7-2	many	TRBJ2-3	TRBD1	TGTGCCAGCTTGGGACAGGATAATATAGATACGCAGTATTTT	CASLGQDNIDTQYF
TRBV5-6	many	TRBJ1-1	-	TGTGCCAGCAGCCCGATACAGGGGAACACTGAAGCTTTCTTT	CASSPIQGNTEAFF
TRBV2	-	TRBJ2-7	-	TGTGCCAGCAGTGAAAACCGAGGGCTAAGGGAGCAGTACTTC	CASSENRGLREQYF
TRBV15	-	TRBJ2-2	TRBD2	TGTGCCACCAGCAGAGGGGAGGGGCGTCTCACCGGGGAGCTGTTTTTT	CATSRGEGRLTGELFF
TRBV7-2	few	TRBJ2-1	TRBD2	TGTGCCAGCAGTACCGGGACTAGCGGGGATAATGAGCAGTTCTTC	CASSTGTSGDNEQFF
TRBV4-2	many	TRBJ2-7	-	TGTGCCAGCAGCCAAGAATCTCTAGTCCCCTACGAGCAGTACTTC	CASSQESLVPYEQYF
TRBV9	many	TRBJ1-2	-	TGTGCCAGCAGCGTAGGAAATTGGGACTATGGCTACACCTTC	CASSVGNWDYGYTF
TRBV7-2	many	TRBJ1-2	-	TGTGCCAGCAGCGTAGACGGCTATGGCTACACCTTC	CASSVDGYGYTF
TRBV6-1	many	TRBJ1-1	-	TGTGCCAGCAGTAAGACAGCGGTTGAAGCTTTCTTT	CASSKTAVEAFF
TRBV15	-	TRBJ1-2	TRBD1	TGTGCCACCAGCAGGTGGACAGGGGGCGGCTATGGCTACACCTTC	CATSRWTGGGYGYTF
TRBV10-3	-	TRBJ1-6	-	TGTGCCGTTAGAGACGGACCCCCTAATTCACCCCTCCACTTT	CAVRDGPPNSPLHF
TRBV5-1	many	TRBJ2-3	TRBD1	TGCGCCAGCAGCTTGGCCACGAGGGACAGGGGCACAGATACGCAGTATTTT	CASSLATRDRGTDTQYF
TRBV6-5	many	TRBJ1-4	TRBD1	TGTGCCAGCAGTTATTCATGGACAGGGGGGGGCGAAAAACTGTTTTTT	CASSYSWTGGGEKLFF
TRBV19	-	TRBJ2-7	TRBD1	TGTGCCAGTAGTATGGGCGGGGACAGGGGACACGAGCAGTACTTC	CASSMGGDRGHEQYF
TRBV2	-	TRBJ2-7	-	TGTGCCAGCAGTGTCGAACAGCACTCCTACGAGCAGTACTTC	CASSVEQHSYEQYF
TRBV10-3	few	TRBJ1-2	TRBD1	TGTGCCAGCAGTCGTACAGGGGGGGCGCACGGCTACACCTTC	CASSRTGGAHGYTF
TRBV15	many	TRBJ2-2	TRBD1	TGTGCCACCAGCACCGACAGGGTTGGGACCGGGGAGCTGTTTTTT	CATSTDRVGTGELFF
TRBV27	many	TRBJ1-4	-	TGTGCCAGCAGTTTATCGGCAGGGCATTATGAAAAACTGTTTTTT	CASSLSAGHYEKLFF
TRBV14	many	TRBJ2-7	-	TGTGCCAGCAGCACCCTGGGGCCAGGGAAGATCGTCTTC	CASSTLGPGKIVF
TRBV12-5	once	TRBJ1-3	-	TGTGCTAGTGGTTCCAGGGGTACTGGAAACACCATATATTTT	CASGSRGTGNTIYF
TRBV20-1	many	TRBJ1-6	TRBD1	TGCAGTGCTAGAGATGGGCAGGGGGTTCTTAATTCACCCCTCCACTTT	CSARDGQGVLNSPLHF
TRBV7-8	-	TRBJ1-3	-	TGTGCCAGCAGCTTACGAGGGTCAATGAACACCATATATTTT	CASSLRGSMNTIYF
TRBV19	once	TRBJ1-6	TRBD1	TGTGCCAGTAGTACGGGACAGGGGGGCAGTTCACCCCTCCACTTT	CASSTGQGGSSPLHF
TRBV24-1	-	TRBJ1-3	-	TGTGCCAGCACTCCCTCAGACGGAATCTCTGGAAGCACCATATATTTT	CASTPSDGISGSTIYF
TRBV20-1	once	TRBJ1-6	-	TGCAGTGCTACAAACAGGCTAATTAATTCACCCCTCCACTTT	CSATNRLINSPLHF
TRBV2	many	TRBJ2-7	-	TGTGCCAGTATAAAAGCCCAGGGGACCTCCTACGAGCAGTACTTC	CASIKAQGTSYEQYF
TRBV19	-	TRBJ1-6	-	TGTGCCAGTACCCTAGGTACTAGTTCACCCCTCCACTTT	CASTLGTSSPLHF
TRBV12-3/TRBV12-4	-	TRBJ2-2	-	TGTGCCAGCATTCCATCTCAATGGGGTGATACCGGGGAGCTGTTTTTT	CASIPSQWGDTGELFF
TRBV19	-	TRBJ1-2	TRBD1	TGTGCCAGTAGGCGTACAGGGGATGGAAACACCTTC	CASRRTGDGNTF
TRBV7-2	many	TRBJ1-6	TRBD1	TGTGCCAGCAGCCCAGACAGGGAGCTCCACTTT	CASSPDRELHF
TRBV29-1	-	TRBJ1-1	-	TGCAGCGTTGACCCCCACGGAAGGAGGGACACTGAAGCTTTCTTT	CSVDPHGRRDTEAFF
TRBV10-3	few	TRBJ2-7	-	TGTGCCATCAGTGAGTGGGGGGCACAAACCTACGAGCAGTACTTC	CAISEWGAQTYEQYF
TRBV9	many	TRBJ1-1	-	TGTGCCAGCAGCCCCAGGCCGGGGGGGAACACTGAAGCTTTCTTT	CASSPRPGGNTEAFF
TRBV19	-	TRBJ1-5	TRBD1	TGTGCCACAGCTACAGGGGGCTGGGGTCAGCCCCAGCATTTT	CATATGGWGQPQHF
TRBV7-9	many	TRBJ2-2	-	TGTGCCAGCAGCCCTATTCCTGACCGGACCGGGGAGCTGTTTTTT	CASSPIPDRTGELFF
TRBV7-8	-	TRBJ2-7	-	TGTGCCAGCAGCATTGGACAGTCCTACGAGCAGTACTTC	CASSIGQSYEQYF
TRBV28	few	TRBJ2-2	TRBD1	TGTGCCAGCAGGCAATCCGGGACAGGGTTCGCCGGGGAGCTGTTTTTT	CASRQSGTGFAGELFF
TRBV2	-	TRBJ2-7	-	TGTGCCAGCAGGGGGGCCGGGGAGCAGTACTTC	CASRGAGEQYF
TRBV24-1	-	TRBJ1-4	-	TGTGCCACCAGAAGTAGCGATGAAAAACTGTTTTTT	CATRSSDEKLFF
TRBV25-1	few	TRBJ2-2	-	TGTGCCAGCAGCTTGGGGGTTTGGGACACCGGGGAGCTGTTTTTT	CASSLGVWDTGELFF
TRBV4-1	many	TRBJ1-2	-	TGCGCCAGCAGCCAAGATGCGGACCGACACTATGGCTACACCTTC	CASSQDADRHYGYTF
TRBV4-3	-	TRBJ2-2	-	TGCGCCAGCAGCCAAGGTCCGGCGGACACCGGGGAGCTGTTTTTT	CASSQGPADTGELFF
TRBV6-1	-	TRBJ1-1	-	TGTGCCAGCAGTGAACCTGGGATGAACACCGGAGCTTTCTTT	CASSEPGMNTGAFF
TRBV7-2	many	TRBJ2-2	-	TGTGCCAGCAGCTTTAGAGGAGGGAGTCTTACCGGGGAGCTGTTTTTT	CASSFRGGSLTGELFF
TRBV2	many	TRBJ2-5	-	TGTGCCAGCAGTTTCCAAGAGACCCAGTACTTC	CASSFQETQYF
TRBV5-1	-	TRBJ2-7	TRBD1	TGCGCCAGCAGCTTGGACAGGGGACACGAGCAGTACTTC	CASSLDRGHEQYF
TRBV7-2	many	TRBJ2-5	-	TGTGCCAGCAGCCCGCCCATCCAAGAGACCCAGTACTTC	CASSPPIQETQYF
TRBV5-1	-	TRBJ1-2	-	TGCGCCAGCAGCTTCTCAGGGAGTGAAGACTATGGCTACACCTTC	CASSFSGSEDYGYTF
TRBV20-1	-	TRBJ1-1	-	TGCAGTGCTCGAGGGGACACTGAAGCTTTCTTT	CSARGDTEAFF
TRBV2	-	TRBJ1-2	-	TGTGCCAGTAGTGACGGAGAGAGCTATGGCTACACCTTC	CASSDGESYGYTF
TRBV7-2	-	TRBJ1-2	TRBD1	TGTGCCAGCACCCCGGGACAGGCTAACTATGGCTACACCTTC	CASTPGQANYGYTF
TRBV29-1	medium-sized	TRBJ1-2	-	TGCAGCGCGGACAGTTATGGCTACACCTTC	CSADSYGYTF
TRBV7-2	-	TRBJ2-3	-	TGTGCCAGCAGCCCAAATACCAATACGCAGTATTTT	CASSPNTNTQYF